These 14 T cell receptor beta chains share one sample of origin, sequenced in a study of cytomegalovirus exposure and HLA in healthy donors. Vbeta (60) and Jbeta (13) primers were used in the PCR. The repertoire was sequenced with immunoSEQ multiplex PCR; TCRdb's copy has only in-frame clones and lacks some. The sample carries 140,000 to 150,000 clones, roughly 80% recorded once. Sequencing was carried out using PBMCs. Receptors originate from a man between 35 and 55 years old in good health and CMV-seropositive.

The CDR3 DNA sequence: TGTGCCAGCATTCCCGAGACAGGGGGAGCCAAAAACATTCAGTACTTC. It yields the protein CASIPETGGAKNIQYF. The genes are TRBV28 and TRBJ2-4; 9 bases map to TRBD1. The V segment lost 7 bases and the J segment 0 bases; nucleotides outside the gene matches: 7. CDR3 size: 16 residues. The V gene's germline CDR1 is MDHEN and CDR2 SYDVKM.

This clone was detected a few times. CDR3 nucleotides: TGTGCTAGTGGTTTGGCGGCAGGGACAGGGTGGGTTTATGGGCAGTTCTTC. Amino acids: CASGLAAGTGWVYGQFF. V gene TRBV12-5 combines with J gene TRBJ2-1; TRBD1 aligns across 9 bases. V lost 1 base, J lost 12 bases, and 16 bases stayed unmatched. Germline V gives CDR1 LGHNT, CDR2 FRNRAP. The CDR3 length is 17 residues.

The chain couples TRBV7-2 to TRBJ1-2; D not resolved. The CDR3 has 14 amino acids. Between the trimmed V and J ends, which lost 2 bases and 4 bases, there was a span of 11 bases. Germline loops: CDR1 SGHTA, CDR2 FQGNSA. DNA for the CDR3: TGTGCCAGCAGCTTAAAAGGAGGCGGCTATGGCTACACCTTC. Translating it yields CASSLKGGGYGYTF.

The V and J genes are TRBV27 and TRBJ2-7, with 7 nucleotides matching TRBD2. The CDR3 runs 16 residues. The germline V gene has CDR1 MNHEY and CDR2 SMNVEV (reference sequence). V was clipped by 2 bases and J by 3 bases; unmatched bases: 10. CDR3 sequence (DNA): TGTGCCAGCAGTTTAGGGGGGGGTAGGATCCTCTACGAGCAGTACTTC. Translation: CASSLGGGRILYEQYF.

This rearrangement joins TRBV7-2 to TRBJ2-3, with TRBD2 as a possible D gene (6 bases). The CDR3 spans 17 residues. Looked up from germline, CDR1 is SGHTA and CDR2 is FQGNSA. Deletions cut 3 bases from V and 5 bases from J, with 21 bases between. The CDR3 reads CASSLVSGGMVGDTQYF. Written as DNA, the CDR3 is TGTGCCAGCAGCTTGGTTTCTGGCGGGATGGTGGGAGATACGCAGTATTTT. Drawing the rest from reference TRBV7-2 and TRBJ2-3, the complete variable domain is GAGVSQSPSNKVTEKGKDVELRCDPISGHTALYWYRQSLGQGLEFLIYFQGNSAPDKSGLPSDRFSAERTGGSVSTLTIQRTQQEDSAVYLCASSLVSGGMVGDTQYFGPGTRLTVL.

The sample holds one count of this clone. The chain combines TRBV7-9 with TRBJ2-5, with 11 bases aligning to TRBD2. This CDR3 contains 18 residues. The trim removed 5 bases at V and 2 bases at J, leaving 13 bases unmatched. Germline loops: CDR1 SEHNR, CDR2 FQNEAQ (reference sequence). In DNA, the CDR3 is TGTGCCAGCAGCCTAATGGGTAGCGGGAGGGCCAGGCAAGAGACCCAGTACTTC. Amino acids: CASSLMGSGRARQETQYF.

Note on this clone: Sequence at one end of the junction differs from germline and may be a read error. This chain connects TRBV4-2 to TRBJ2-4; D perhaps matches TRBD1 (6 bases). CDR1 is LGHNA, CDR2 YNFKEQ, per germline. This CDR3 comprises 18 residues. The DNA of the CDR3 is TGTGCCAGCAGCCAAGATCTCCCGCCCACTGGGGACAAAAACAGTCAGTACTTC. Protein product: CASSQDLPPTGDKNSQYF.

The chain carries TRBV5-5 and TRBJ1-4; D possibly corresponds to TRBD1 (6 bases). This CDR3 comprises 13 residues. Trimming stripped 7 bases from V and 6 bases from J, with 13 bases between. The germline V gene has CDR1 SGHKS and CDR2 YYEKEE (reference sequence). The CDR3 here is CASSRQEDEKLFF. As DNA, the CDR3 is TGTGCCAGCTCCCGACAGGAGGATGAAAAACTGTTTTTT.

The chain uses TRBV18 and TRBJ2-1; 7 nucleotides align to TRBD2. The CDR3 spans 17 residues. Germline trimming cut 3 bases from V and 0 bases from J; bases unmatched to any gene: 8. The V gene's germline CDR1 is KGHSH and CDR2 LQKENI. The CDR3 bases are TGTGCCAGCTCACCCCAGCTAGCGGACCTCTCCTACAATGAGCAGTTCTTC. Amino acid sequence: CASSPQLADLSYNEQFF.

This chain links TRBV5-1 with TRBJ1-4; D might be TRBD1 (5 bases). CDR1 and CDR2 (germline): SGHRS, YFSETQ. The CDR3 loop spans 15 amino acids. Trimming stripped 0 bases from V and 4 bases from J, with 10 bases between. The CDR3 DNA follows: TGCGCCAGCAGCTTGGGGGACTTTGATAATGAAAAACTGTTTTTT. This sequence encodes CASSLGDFDNEKLFF.

The chain is built from TRBV23-1 and TRBJ1-4, with D perhaps matching TRBD1 (6 bases). TRBV23-1 is marked as an open reading frame, function uncertain. The ends were cut back, 8 bases at V and 8 bases at J, with 15 bases in the middle. The CDR3 has 13 amino acids. CDR3 sequence: CASGGGGGEKLFF. CDR3 DNA: TGCGCCAGCGGTGGCGGGGGCGGAGAAAAACTGTTTTTT.

The rearrangement joins TRBV29-1 to TRBJ2-7; 13 bases are a match to TRBD2. Trimming took 7 bases from V and 7 from J; bases not matched to a gene: 7. CDR1 is SQVTM and CDR2 is ANQGSEA in the germline V gene. The CDR3 consists of 13 residues. The CDR3 nucleotides read TGCAGCGCCGCGGGACTAGCGGGGTTGGAGCAGTACTTC. Its protein is CSAAGLAGLEQYF.

This clone was found a few times. The rearrangement uses TRBV9 and TRBJ2-5; 7 nucleotides align to TRBD1. CDR1 is SGDLS and CDR2 is YYNGEE in the germline V gene. The CDR3 runs 15 residues. After removal of 0 bases from V and 2 bases from J, the junction contained 4 bases not matched to a gene. The CDR3 reads CASSVDPGGQETQYF. The CDR3 coding sequence is TGTGCCAGCAGCGTAGATCCAGGGGGACAAGAGACCCAGTACTTC.

This clone was counted a few times. V and J are TRBV4-2 and TRBJ2-5; the match to TRBD2 covers 10 bases. Per the germline V gene, CDR1 is LGHNA and CDR2 is YNFKEQ. V shed 4 bases, J shed 5 bases, and the junction held 13 bases outside the gene matches. This CDR3 contains 17 residues. In DNA form, the CDR3 reads TGTGCCAGCAGCCCAAAGGAACTAGCGGGACTGGGGGAGACCCAGTACTTC. Amino acids: CASSPKELAGLGETQYF.